The sequence of this T cell receptor (beta chain) was determined in a study of Ad26.COV2.S vaccination and SARS-CoV-2 variants. Sequenced by immunoSEQ multiplex PCR; TCRdb stores in-frame clones only, minus some. Found here are over 110,000 clones, 80% to 90% of them singletons; the top ten hold about 5%. CDR3 length equals 13 residues. V was trimmed by 5 bases and J by 4 bases, leaving 11 bases between them. The V and J genes are TRBV12-3 or TRBV12-4 and TRBJ1-2; perhaps TRBD1 as D (5 bases). Sequenced here: peripheral blood, sampled after recovery from COVID-19. This TCR derives from a human donor who had recovered from COVID-19. The CDR3: CASSGTHFYGYTF. The CDR3 coding sequence is TGTGCCAGCAGTGGGACCCACTTCTATGGCTACACCTTC.